This TCR beta chain was sequenced in a study of T cells in localized non-small cell lung cancer. General study findings and limits: Longer overall survival was associated with a higher density of T cells in the blood. Sequencing involved a lone tumor region, leaving heterogeneity possible. Among the tissues sampled, uninvolved adjacent lung had the highest T cell clonality, above tumor. For the top 100 tumor clones, a median approximately 59 also appeared in adjacent lung.

A word on this clone: Its antigen is as yet unknown. A read error may account for a junction end that differs from germline.

CDR3 size: 13 residues. The germline CDR1 and CDR2 sequences are LGHNA and YSLEER. The data were produced by immunoSEQ multiplex PCR, yet TCRdb's version contains in-frame clones alone and is incomplete. The table records roughly 38,000 clones, roughly 90% of them present only once. The sequencing used peripheral blood, collected before any cancer treatment. The clonotype comes from a female donor at least 60 years old with stage I squamous cell lung carcinoma. J is TRBJ1-5 and V is TRBV4-3; TRBD1 might be the D (5 bases). The CDR3 sequence: CASSQDRGHPSVF. Here the CDR3 DNA reads TGCGCCAGCAGCCAAGATAGGGGTCACCCCTCCGTTTTT.